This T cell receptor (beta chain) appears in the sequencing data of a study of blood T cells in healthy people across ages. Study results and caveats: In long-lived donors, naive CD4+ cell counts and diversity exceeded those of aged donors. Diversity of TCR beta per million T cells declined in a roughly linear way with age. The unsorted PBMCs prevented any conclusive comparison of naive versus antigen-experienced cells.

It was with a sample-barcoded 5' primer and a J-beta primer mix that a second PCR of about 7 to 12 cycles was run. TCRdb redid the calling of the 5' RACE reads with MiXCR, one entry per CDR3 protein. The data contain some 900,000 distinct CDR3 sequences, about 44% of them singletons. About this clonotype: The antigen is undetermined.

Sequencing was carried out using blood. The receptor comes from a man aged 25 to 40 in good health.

CDR3 region: CASRPVPDSSYNEQFF. In nucleotides, the CDR3 is TGCGCCAGCAGGCCCGTTCCCGATAGCTCCTACAATGAGCAGTTCTTC. The genes are TRBV5-1 and TRBJ2-1; D not resolved. CDR1 SGHRS and CDR2 YFSETQ come from the germline V gene. The CDR3 is made up of 16 amino acids. Trimming stripped 5 bases from V and 0 bases from J, with 15 bases between.